Listed below are T cell receptor beta chains from one sample, sequenced in a study of CD8+CD57+ T cells in acquired aplastic anemia. TCRdb recomputed calls from the reads with MiXCR, one row per CDR3 protein. Of about 240,000 distinct CDR3 sequences in the sample, roughly half are singletons; the top ten hold over 7.5%. The sequencing sample was made of sorted CD4+, CD8+, or CD8+CD57+ T cells (not recorded which) from PBMCs. The receptors derive from a human donor with aplastic anemia. Both conserved end residues are part of each CDR3. A D gene is named only where the DNA matches it firmly. The listing skips clone size in some rows; elsewhere it reads once, few, many or a size class.

clone size: .
V gene: TRBV29-1
D gene: TRBD2
J gene: TRBJ2-1
CDR3 DNA: TGCAGCGTTGTTCAGCGGGGCGACTCCTACAATGAGCAGTTCTTC
CDR3 protein: CSVVQRGDSYNEQFF

clone size: .
V gene: TRBV5-8
D gene: TRBD1
J gene: TRBJ2-7
CDR3 DNA: TGTGCCAGCAGCTTGGAGGGGGCGGGTCTCTCTTACGAGCAGTACTTC
CDR3 protein: CASSLEGAGLSYEQYF

clone size: many
V gene: TRBV6-5
D gene: .
J gene: TRBJ2-7
CDR3 DNA: TGTGCCAGCAGTTACTCGAAAGTCGGGGAGCAGTACTTC
CDR3 protein: CASSYSKVGEQYF

clone size: .
V gene: TRBV7-9
D gene: TRBD2
J gene: TRBJ2-3
CDR3 DNA: TGTGCCAGCAGCCCTTCTAGCGGGGGGGAATACAATGAGCAGTATTTT
CDR3 protein: CASSPSSGGEYNEQYF

clone size: .
V gene: TRBV25-1
D gene: TRBD2
J gene: TRBJ2-3
CDR3 DNA: TGTGCCAGCGGACTAGTTAGGGCAGATACGCAGTATTTT
CDR3 protein: CASGLVRADTQYF

clone size: few
V gene: TRBV7-6
D gene: TRBD2
J gene: TRBJ2-5
CDR3 DNA: TGTGCCAGCAGCGCCTTTGGCGGGGGGGCTGAGACCCAGTACTTC
CDR3 protein: CASSAFGGGAETQYF

clone size: many
V gene: TRBV19
D gene: .
J gene: TRBJ1-2
CDR3 DNA: TGTGCCAGTAGTCCGCGGTTGGGGGTGGACCCCTATGGCTACACCTTC
CDR3 protein: CASSPRLGVDPYGYTF

clone size: few
V gene: TRBV7-8
D gene: TRBD2
J gene: TRBJ2-2
CDR3 DNA: TGTGCCAGCAGCCTCAGGACTAGCGGATACACCGGGGAGCTGTTTTTT
CDR3 protein: CASSLRTSGYTGELFF

clone size: .
V gene: TRBV20-1
D gene: TRBD1
J gene: TRBJ2-3
CDR3 DNA: TGCAGTGCTCACAGGGGGTACACAGATACGCAGTATTTT
CDR3 protein: CSAHRGYTDTQYF

clone size: .
V gene: TRBV29-1
D gene: TRBD1
J gene: TRBJ1-1
CDR3 DNA: TGCAGCGTTGTTGGCAGGGGGAAAACTGAAGCTTTCTTT
CDR3 protein: CSVVGRGKTEAFF

clone size: .
V gene: TRBV29-1
D gene: .
J gene: TRBJ1-2
CDR3 DNA: TGCAGCACTGGCGGTGTCCGGGGCTACACCTTC
CDR3 protein: CSTGGVRGYTF

clone size: many
V gene: TRBV20-1
D gene: .
J gene: TRBJ2-7
CDR3 DNA: TGCAGTGCTAGAGACCCTCAACGGTACGAGCAGTACTTC
CDR3 protein: CSARDPQRYEQYF

clone size: once
V gene: TRBV6-2/TRBV6-3
D gene: .
J gene: TRBJ1-5
CDR3 DNA: TGTGCCAGCAGTTCCCGCTTGGCCCAGCATTTT
CDR3 protein: CASSSRLAQHF

clone size: few
V gene: TRBV2
D gene: TRBD1
J gene: TRBJ2-7
CDR3 DNA: TGTGCCAGCAGCGAACAGGGACAGTCCTACGAGCAGTACTTC
CDR3 protein: CASSEQGQSYEQYF

clone size: .
V gene: TRBV11-1
D gene: .
J gene: TRBJ2-7
CDR3 DNA: TGTGCCAGCAGCTTCCCACCGGGCCAGGGTTCGATCTACGAGCAGTACTTC
CDR3 protein: CASSFPPGQGSIYEQYF

clone size: .
V gene: TRBV10-3
D gene: TRBD1
J gene: TRBJ2-1
CDR3 DNA: TGTGCCACGAGACAGGGGGCAGGTGAGCAGTTCTTC
CDR3 protein: CATRQGAGEQFF

clone size: many
V gene: TRBV10-3
D gene: TRBD1
J gene: TRBJ2-5
CDR3 DNA: TGTGCCATCAGTGAACAGGGGAACAGGGGAGAGACCCAGTACTTC
CDR3 protein: CAISEQGNRGETQYF

clone size: .
V gene: TRBV7-2
D gene: .
J gene: TRBJ1-3
CDR3 DNA: TGTGCCAGCAGCCAGTGGCAGGGAACAGGCTCTGGAAACACCATATATTTT
CDR3 protein: CASSQWQGTGSGNTIYF

clone size: once
V gene: TRBV29-1
D gene: .
J gene: TRBJ2-7
CDR3 DNA: TGCAGCGACGGGCCGGAGTTCTACGAGCAGTACTTC
CDR3 protein: CSDGPEFYEQYF

clone size: .
V gene: TRBV20-1
D gene: .
J gene: TRBJ2-7
CDR3 DNA: TGCAGTGCCCAGGGGAGCTCCTACGAGCAGTACTTC
CDR3 protein: CSAQGSSYEQYF

clone size: .
V gene: TRBV2
D gene: .
J gene: TRBJ1-2
CDR3 DNA: TGTGCCAGCAGTGAGGGTCGAGGGTGGTATGGCTACACCTTC
CDR3 protein: CASSEGRGWYGYTF

clone size: many
V gene: TRBV12-3/TRBV12-4
D gene: TRBD2
J gene: TRBJ2-1
CDR3 DNA: TGTGCCAGCAGTCCGCTAGGAGCGGGGTTGGTAGAGCAGTTCTTC
CDR3 protein: CASSPLGAGLVEQFF

clone size: once
V gene: TRBV11-3
D gene: .
J gene: TRBJ2-7
CDR3 DNA: TGTGCCAGCAGTTACTCAGGGGTGTACGAGCAGTACTTC
CDR3 protein: CASSYSGVYEQYF

clone size: many
V gene: TRBV9
D gene: .
J gene: TRBJ1-4
CDR3 DNA: TGTGCCAGCAGCGTAGGGGCAGGAGGTAATGAAAAACTGTTTTTT
CDR3 protein: CASSVGAGGNEKLFF

clone size: .
V gene: TRBV6-6
D gene: .
J gene: TRBJ1-5
CDR3 DNA: TGTGCCAGCAGTCTCGATGGGAGGGTTGGGCAGCCCCAGCATTTT
CDR3 protein: CASSLDGRVGQPQHF

clone size: .
V gene: TRBV5-8
D gene: TRBD2
J gene: TRBJ2-7
CDR3 DNA: TGTGCCAGCAGCTTAGCGGGACTAGCGGGGGCCTACGAGCAGTACTTC
CDR3 protein: CASSLAGLAGAYEQYF

clone size: .
V gene: TRBV10-3
D gene: TRBD2
J gene: TRBJ2-3
CDR3 DNA: TGTGCCACCTTCAGCGGGGAGCAGGATACGCAGTATTTT
CDR3 protein: CATFSGEQDTQYF

clone size: many
V gene: TRBV20-1
D gene: TRBD2
J gene: TRBJ2-1
CDR3 DNA: TGCAGTGCTTTTAATCCTAGCGGGGGGGCCGATGAGCAGTTCTTC
CDR3 protein: CSAFNPSGGADEQFF

clone size: .
V gene: TRBV10-3
D gene: TRBD1
J gene: TRBJ1-4
CDR3 DNA: TGTGCCATCAGTGAAGCGTCTTTGGACAGGGGACGCGGGGGACTGTTTTTT
CDR3 protein: CAISEASLDRGRGGLFF

clone size: many
V gene: TRBV7-2
D gene: .
J gene: TRBJ1-2
CDR3 DNA: TGTGCCAGCAGCTTATTGGCCAGGGGTGTTAATGGCTACACCTTC
CDR3 protein: CASSLLARGVNGYTF

clone size: many
V gene: TRBV7-9
D gene: .
J gene: TRBJ1-4
CDR3 DNA: TGTGCCAGCAGCGCGGACAGCGCAACTAATGAAAAACTGTTTTTT
CDR3 protein: CASSADSATNEKLFF

clone size: many
V gene: TRBV9
D gene: .
J gene: TRBJ1-2
CDR3 DNA: TGTGCCAGCAGTGCCAAGATAGGGGCGTATGGCTACACCTTC
CDR3 protein: CASSAKIGAYGYTF

clone size: once
V gene: TRBV20-1
D gene: .
J gene: TRBJ2-7
CDR3 DNA: TGCAGTGCTAGAGTCTGGGGCACCTACGAGCAGTACTTC
CDR3 protein: CSARVWGTYEQYF

clone size: once
V gene: TRBV9
D gene: .
J gene: TRBJ1-1
CDR3 DNA: TGTGCCAGCAGCGTAGGTGGGACGGAGAACACTGAAGCTTTCTTT
CDR3 protein: CASSVGGTENTEAFF

clone size: many
V gene: TRBV10-3
D gene: .
J gene: TRBJ2-1
CDR3 DNA: TGTGCCATCAGTGATACCTACAATGAGCAGTTCTTC
CDR3 protein: CAISDTYNEQFF